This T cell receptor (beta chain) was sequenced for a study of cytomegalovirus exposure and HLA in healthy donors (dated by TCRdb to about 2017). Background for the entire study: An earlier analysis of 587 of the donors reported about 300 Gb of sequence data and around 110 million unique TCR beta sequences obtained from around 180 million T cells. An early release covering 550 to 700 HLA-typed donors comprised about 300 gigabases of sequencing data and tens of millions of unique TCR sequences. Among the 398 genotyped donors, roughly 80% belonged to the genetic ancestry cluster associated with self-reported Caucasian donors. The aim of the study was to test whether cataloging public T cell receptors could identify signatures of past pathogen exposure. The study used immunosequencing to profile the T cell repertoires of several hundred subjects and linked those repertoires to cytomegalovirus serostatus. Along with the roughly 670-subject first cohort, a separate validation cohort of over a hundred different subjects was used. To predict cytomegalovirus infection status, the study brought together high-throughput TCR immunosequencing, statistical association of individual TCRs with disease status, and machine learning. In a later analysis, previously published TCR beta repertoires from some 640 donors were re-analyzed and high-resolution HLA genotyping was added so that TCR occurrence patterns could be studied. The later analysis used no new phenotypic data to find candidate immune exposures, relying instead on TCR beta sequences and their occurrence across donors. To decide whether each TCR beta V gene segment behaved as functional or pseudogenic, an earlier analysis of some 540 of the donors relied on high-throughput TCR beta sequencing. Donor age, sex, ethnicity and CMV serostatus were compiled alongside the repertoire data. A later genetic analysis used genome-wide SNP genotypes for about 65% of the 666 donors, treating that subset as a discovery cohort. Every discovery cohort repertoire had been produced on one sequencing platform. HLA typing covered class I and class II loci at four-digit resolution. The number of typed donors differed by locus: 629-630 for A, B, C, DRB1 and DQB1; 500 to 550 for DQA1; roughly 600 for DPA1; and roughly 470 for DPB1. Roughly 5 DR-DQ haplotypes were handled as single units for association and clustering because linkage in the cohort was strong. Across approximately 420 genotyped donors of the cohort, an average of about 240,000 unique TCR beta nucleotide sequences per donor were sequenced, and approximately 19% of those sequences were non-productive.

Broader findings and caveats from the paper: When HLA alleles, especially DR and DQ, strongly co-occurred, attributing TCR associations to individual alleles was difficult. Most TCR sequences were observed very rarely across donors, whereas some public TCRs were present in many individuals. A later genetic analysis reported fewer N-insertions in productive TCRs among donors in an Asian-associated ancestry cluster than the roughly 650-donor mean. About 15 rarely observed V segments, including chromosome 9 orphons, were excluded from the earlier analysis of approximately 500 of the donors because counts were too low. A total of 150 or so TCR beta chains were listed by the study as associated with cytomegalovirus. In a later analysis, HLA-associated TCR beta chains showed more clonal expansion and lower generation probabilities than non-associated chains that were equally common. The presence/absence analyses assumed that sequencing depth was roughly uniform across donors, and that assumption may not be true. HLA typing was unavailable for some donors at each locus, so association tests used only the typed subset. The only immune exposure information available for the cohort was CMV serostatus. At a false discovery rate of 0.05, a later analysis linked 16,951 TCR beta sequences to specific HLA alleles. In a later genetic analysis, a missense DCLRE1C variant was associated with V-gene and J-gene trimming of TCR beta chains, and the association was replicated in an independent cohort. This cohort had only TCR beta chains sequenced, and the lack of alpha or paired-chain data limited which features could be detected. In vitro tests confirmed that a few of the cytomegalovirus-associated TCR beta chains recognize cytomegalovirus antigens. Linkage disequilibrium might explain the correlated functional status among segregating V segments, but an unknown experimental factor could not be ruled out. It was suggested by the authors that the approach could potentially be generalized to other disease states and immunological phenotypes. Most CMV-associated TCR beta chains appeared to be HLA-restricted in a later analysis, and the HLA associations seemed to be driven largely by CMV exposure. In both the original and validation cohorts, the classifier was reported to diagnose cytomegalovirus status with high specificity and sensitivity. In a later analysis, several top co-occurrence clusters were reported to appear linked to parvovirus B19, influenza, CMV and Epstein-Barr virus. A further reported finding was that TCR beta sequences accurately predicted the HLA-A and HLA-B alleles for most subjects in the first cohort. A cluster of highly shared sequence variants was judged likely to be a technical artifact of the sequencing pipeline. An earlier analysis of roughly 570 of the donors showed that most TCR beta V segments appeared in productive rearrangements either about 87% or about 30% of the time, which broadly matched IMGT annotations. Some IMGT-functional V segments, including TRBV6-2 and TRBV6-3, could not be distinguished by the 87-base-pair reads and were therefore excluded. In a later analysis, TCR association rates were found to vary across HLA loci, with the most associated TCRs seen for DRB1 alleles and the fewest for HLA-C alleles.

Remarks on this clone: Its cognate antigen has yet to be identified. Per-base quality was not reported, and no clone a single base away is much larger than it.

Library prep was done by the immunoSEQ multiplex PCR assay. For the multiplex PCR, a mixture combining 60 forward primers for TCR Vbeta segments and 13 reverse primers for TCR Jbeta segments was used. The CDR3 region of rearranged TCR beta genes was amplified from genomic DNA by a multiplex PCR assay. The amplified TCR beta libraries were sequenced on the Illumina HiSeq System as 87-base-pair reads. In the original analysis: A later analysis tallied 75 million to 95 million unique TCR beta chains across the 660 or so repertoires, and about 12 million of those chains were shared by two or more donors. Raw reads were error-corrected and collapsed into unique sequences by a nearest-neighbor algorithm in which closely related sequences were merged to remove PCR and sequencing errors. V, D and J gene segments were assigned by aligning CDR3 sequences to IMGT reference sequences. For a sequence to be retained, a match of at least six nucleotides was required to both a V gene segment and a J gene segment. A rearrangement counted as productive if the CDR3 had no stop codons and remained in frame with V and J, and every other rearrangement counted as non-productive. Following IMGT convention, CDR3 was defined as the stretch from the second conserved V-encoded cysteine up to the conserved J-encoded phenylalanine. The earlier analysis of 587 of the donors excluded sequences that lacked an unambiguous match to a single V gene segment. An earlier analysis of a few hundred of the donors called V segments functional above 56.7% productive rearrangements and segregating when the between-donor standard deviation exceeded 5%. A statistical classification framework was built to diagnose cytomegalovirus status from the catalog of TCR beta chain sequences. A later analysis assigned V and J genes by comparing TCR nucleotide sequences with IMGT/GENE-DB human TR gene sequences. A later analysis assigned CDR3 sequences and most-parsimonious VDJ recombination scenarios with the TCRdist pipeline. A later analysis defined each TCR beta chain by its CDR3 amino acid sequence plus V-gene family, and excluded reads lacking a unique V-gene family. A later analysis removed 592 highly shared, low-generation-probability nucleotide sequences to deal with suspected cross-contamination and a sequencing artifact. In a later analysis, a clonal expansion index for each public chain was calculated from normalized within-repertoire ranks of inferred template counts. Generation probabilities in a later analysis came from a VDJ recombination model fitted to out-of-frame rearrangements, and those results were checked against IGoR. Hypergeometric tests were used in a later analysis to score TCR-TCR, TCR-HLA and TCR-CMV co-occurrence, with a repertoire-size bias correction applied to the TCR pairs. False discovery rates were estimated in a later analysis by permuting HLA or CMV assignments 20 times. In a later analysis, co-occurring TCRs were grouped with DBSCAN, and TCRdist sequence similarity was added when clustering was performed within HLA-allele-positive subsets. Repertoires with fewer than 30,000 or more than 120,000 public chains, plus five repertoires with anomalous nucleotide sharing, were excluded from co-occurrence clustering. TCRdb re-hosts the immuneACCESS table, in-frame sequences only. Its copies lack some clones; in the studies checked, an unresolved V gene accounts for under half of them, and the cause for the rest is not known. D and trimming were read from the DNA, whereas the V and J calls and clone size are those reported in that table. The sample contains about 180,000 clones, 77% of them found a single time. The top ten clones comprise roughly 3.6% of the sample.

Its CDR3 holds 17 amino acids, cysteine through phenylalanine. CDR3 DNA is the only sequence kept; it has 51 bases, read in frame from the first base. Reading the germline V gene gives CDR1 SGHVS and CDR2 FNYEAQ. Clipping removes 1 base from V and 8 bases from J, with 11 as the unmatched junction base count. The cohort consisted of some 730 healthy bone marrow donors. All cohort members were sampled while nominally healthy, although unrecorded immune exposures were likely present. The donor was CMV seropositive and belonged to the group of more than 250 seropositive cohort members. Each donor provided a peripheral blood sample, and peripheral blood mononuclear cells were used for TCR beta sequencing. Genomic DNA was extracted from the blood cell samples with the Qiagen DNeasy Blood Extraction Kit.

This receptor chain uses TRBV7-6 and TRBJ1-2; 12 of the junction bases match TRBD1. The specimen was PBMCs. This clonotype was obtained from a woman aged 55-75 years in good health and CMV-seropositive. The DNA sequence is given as TGTGCCAGCAGCTTAGGGCCCAGGGGACAGGGGGCTCGGGGCTACACCTTC. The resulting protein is CASSLGPRGQGARGYTF.